The rows below give T cell receptor beta chains drawn from one sample of a study of blood T cell repertoires in COVID-19. Assay: immunoSEQ multiplex PCR; the TCRdb copy retains only in-frame clones and omits some. The data hold approximately 200,000 clones, with around 88% observed a single time. The sequencing sample was made of PBMCs or T cells enriched from blood (not recorded which). These receptors all stem from a woman in her 30s who had recovered from COVID-19. Each CDR3 is given with its conserved first and last residue. Fields, in order: CDR3 length, D gene, clone size, V gene, J gene, CDR3 protein, CDR3 DNA. A D gene is named only where the DNA matches it firmly. Size is omitted from some rows. Given values are once, few, many or a class for expanded clones.

cdr3_length: 17; d_call: .; clone_size: .; v_call: TRBV24-1; j_call: TRBJ2-4; cdr3_aa: CATSDSTGSLAKNIQYF; cdr3_nt: TGTGCCACCAGTGATTCGACAGGTTCTCTAGCCAAAAACATTCAGTACTTC
cdr3_length: 15; d_call: .; clone_size: .; v_call: TRBV3-1/TRBV3-2; j_call: TRBJ2-6; cdr3_aa: CASSQDLSGANVLTF; cdr3_nt: TGTGCCAGCAGCCAAGACCTCTCTGGGGCCAACGTCCTGACTTTC
cdr3_length: 14; d_call: TRBD1; clone_size: few; v_call: TRBV5-5; j_call: TRBJ1-1; cdr3_aa: CASTFGTGNTEAFF; cdr3_nt: TGTGCCAGCACCTTTGGGACAGGGAACACTGAAGCTTTCTTT
cdr3_length: 17; d_call: .; clone_size: .; v_call: TRBV28; j_call: TRBJ1-5; cdr3_aa: CASSLLRGRRSNQPQHF; cdr3_nt: TGTGCCAGCAGTTTATTGCGGGGGCGCCGAAGCAATCAGCCCCAGCATTTT
cdr3_length: 21; d_call: TRBD1; clone_size: .; v_call: TRBV20-1; j_call: TRBJ1-6; cdr3_aa: CSASPRAPGQRLSSYNSPLHF; cdr3_nt: TGCAGTGCTAGTCCAAGGGCCCCGGGACAGAGGCTTAGCTCCTATAATTCACCCCTCCACTTT
cdr3_length: 16; d_call: .; clone_size: .; v_call: TRBV7-6; j_call: TRBJ2-3; cdr3_aa: CASSLFGEFVTDTQYF; cdr3_nt: TGTGCCAGCAGCTTATTTGGGGAGTTTGTTACAGATACGCAGTATTTT
cdr3_length: 12; d_call: .; clone_size: .; v_call: TRBV12-5; j_call: TRBJ2-1; cdr3_aa: CASARGIDEQFF; cdr3_nt: TGTGCTAGTGCCCGGGGGATTGATGAGCAGTTCTTC
cdr3_length: 15; d_call: TRBD1; clone_size: .; v_call: TRBV7-9; j_call: TRBJ2-7; cdr3_aa: CASSYAGQGDYEQYF; cdr3_nt: TGTGCCAGCAGCTACGCTGGACAGGGGGACTACGAGCAGTACTTC
cdr3_length: 14; d_call: .; clone_size: once; v_call: TRBV5-1; j_call: TRBJ2-5; cdr3_aa: CASSLASGSETQYF; cdr3_nt: TGCGCCAGCAGCTTGGCCTCAGGGTCAGAGACCCAGTACTTC
cdr3_length: 14; d_call: TRBD2; clone_size: .; v_call: TRBV6-1; j_call: TRBJ2-7; cdr3_aa: CASSEASGSDEQYF; cdr3_nt: TGTGCCAGCAGTGAAGCTAGCGGGAGCGACGAGCAGTACTTC
cdr3_length: 21; d_call: TRBD1; clone_size: .; v_call: TRBV7-7; j_call: TRBJ2-7; cdr3_aa: CASSSLGGGQGNTFESYEQYF; cdr3_nt: TGTGCCAGCAGCTCCCTTGGGGGGGGACAGGGCAATACATTTGAATCCTACGAGCAGTACTTC
cdr3_length: 14; d_call: .; clone_size: .; v_call: TRBV18; j_call: TRBJ1-1; cdr3_aa: CASSLNRRNTEAFF; cdr3_nt: TGTGCCAGCTCACTGAACAGGAGGAACACTGAAGCTTTCTTT
cdr3_length: 14; d_call: TRBD1; clone_size: .; v_call: TRBV7-2; j_call: TRBJ1-2; cdr3_aa: CASSQPDRDYGYTF; cdr3_nt: TGTGCCAGCAGCCAACCGGACAGGGACTATGGCTACACCTTC
cdr3_length: 13; d_call: .; clone_size: .; v_call: TRBV6-1; j_call: TRBJ2-5; cdr3_aa: CASSEGPKETQYF; cdr3_nt: TGTGCCAGCAGCGAAGGCCCTAAAGAGACCCAGTACTTC
cdr3_length: 13; d_call: .; clone_size: .; v_call: TRBV7-9; j_call: TRBJ1-1; cdr3_aa: CASSIDSGTEAFF; cdr3_nt: TGTGCCAGCAGCATAGATAGTGGCACTGAAGCTTTCTTT
cdr3_length: 15; d_call: TRBD1; clone_size: few; v_call: TRBV11-2; j_call: TRBJ2-1; cdr3_aa: CASSLAQGAGNEQFF; cdr3_nt: TGTGCCAGCAGCTTAGCTCAGGGGGCGGGCAATGAGCAGTTCTTC
cdr3_length: 16; d_call: TRBD2; clone_size: .; v_call: TRBV27; j_call: TRBJ2-7; cdr3_aa: CASSLSLAGGLYEQYF; cdr3_nt: TGTGCCAGCAGTTTATCGTTGGCGGGAGGGCTGTACGAGCAGTACTTC
cdr3_length: 11; d_call: .; clone_size: .; v_call: TRBV28; j_call: TRBJ1-2; cdr3_aa: CASSGNYGYTF; cdr3_nt: TGTGCCAGCAGCGGGAACTATGGCTACACCTTC
cdr3_length: 15; d_call: .; clone_size: .; v_call: TRBV7-3; j_call: TRBJ2-1; cdr3_aa: CASSSLGSSYNEQFF; cdr3_nt: TGTGCCAGCAGCTCCCTAGGGAGCTCCTACAATGAGCAGTTCTTC
cdr3_length: 14; d_call: TRBD1; clone_size: .; v_call: TRBV5-1; j_call: TRBJ2-3; cdr3_aa: CASSYGQGTDTQYF; cdr3_nt: TGCGCCAGCAGCTACGGACAGGGCACAGATACGCAGTATTTT
cdr3_length: 13; d_call: .; clone_size: .; v_call: TRBV28; j_call: TRBJ1-3; cdr3_aa: CASRRVSGNTIYF; cdr3_nt: TGTGCCAGCCGCAGGGTCTCTGGAAACACCATATATTTT
cdr3_length: 12; d_call: TRBD1; clone_size: few; v_call: TRBV28; j_call: TRBJ1-2; cdr3_aa: CASRGDRGGYTF; cdr3_nt: TGTGCCAGCAGGGGGGACAGGGGCGGCTACACCTTC
cdr3_length: 19; d_call: TRBD1; clone_size: .; v_call: TRBV28; j_call: TRBJ1-6; cdr3_aa: CASSFWLGTGAAYNSPLHF; cdr3_nt: TGTGCCAGCAGTTTCTGGTTGGGGACAGGGGCCGCCTATAATTCACCCCTCCACTTT
cdr3_length: 13; d_call: .; clone_size: .; v_call: TRBV30; j_call: TRBJ1-4; cdr3_aa: CAWSVRPGEKLFF; cdr3_nt: TGTGCCTGGAGTGTACGTCCCGGTGAAAAACTGTTTTTT
cdr3_length: 15; d_call: TRBD1; clone_size: .; v_call: TRBV5-6; j_call: TRBJ2-7; cdr3_aa: CASSPRRGTAYEQYF; cdr3_nt: TGTGCCAGCAGCCCCCGCAGAGGGACAGCCTACGAGCAGTACTTC
cdr3_length: 15; d_call: .; clone_size: .; v_call: TRBV7-2; j_call: TRBJ2-7; cdr3_aa: CASSPFYSNSYEQYF; cdr3_nt: TGTGCCAGCAGCCCTTTCTACTCCAACTCCTACGAGCAGTACTTC
cdr3_length: 11; d_call: .; clone_size: .; v_call: TRBV27; j_call: TRBJ2-5; cdr3_aa: CASSSFETQYF; cdr3_nt: TGTGCCAGCAGTTCATTTGAGACCCAGTACTTC
cdr3_length: 13; d_call: TRBD1; clone_size: .; v_call: TRBV11-2; j_call: TRBJ1-2; cdr3_aa: CASSPGGAGGYTF; cdr3_nt: TGTGCCAGCAGCCCAGGGGGCGCGGGTGGCTACACCTTC
cdr3_length: 17; d_call: TRBD2; clone_size: .; v_call: TRBV2; j_call: TRBJ2-2; cdr3_aa: CASRPPAGVVSTGELFF; cdr3_nt: TGTGCCAGCAGACCCCCAGCGGGAGTAGTTAGCACCGGGGAGCTGTTTTTT
cdr3_length: 16; d_call: .; clone_size: .; v_call: TRBV18; j_call: TRBJ1-2; cdr3_aa: CASSPNVQVVNYGYTF; cdr3_nt: TGTGCCAGCTCACCCAACGTCCAGGTAGTTAACTATGGCTACACCTTC
cdr3_length: 15; d_call: TRBD2; clone_size: few; v_call: TRBV7-9; j_call: TRBJ2-7; cdr3_aa: CASSSTSGGSYEQYF; cdr3_nt: TGTGCCAGCAGCTCCACTAGCGGGGGGTCCTACGAGCAGTACTTC
cdr3_length: 15; d_call: .; clone_size: .; v_call: TRBV2; j_call: TRBJ2-2; cdr3_aa: CASSDMGGNTGELFF; cdr3_nt: TGTGCCAGCAGTGATATGGGAGGGAACACCGGGGAGCTGTTTTTT
cdr3_length: 17; d_call: .; clone_size: .; v_call: TRBV6-1; j_call: TRBJ1-4; cdr3_aa: CASSEYGGGRVRGKLFF; cdr3_nt: TGTGCCAGCAGTGAATACGGAGGTGGGCGGGTTCGAGGAAAACTGTTTTTT
cdr3_length: 13; d_call: .; clone_size: .; v_call: TRBV7-6; j_call: TRBJ1-2; cdr3_aa: CASSPGEDYGYTF; cdr3_nt: TGTGCCAGCAGCCCCGGGGAGGACTATGGCTACACCTTC
cdr3_length: 16; d_call: TRBD2; clone_size: .; v_call: TRBV7-2; j_call: TRBJ2-3; cdr3_aa: CASSTRLAGPTDTQYF; cdr3_nt: TGTGCCAGCAGCACACGACTAGCGGGGCCCACAGATACGCAGTATTTT
cdr3_length: 11; d_call: .; clone_size: .; v_call: TRBV2; j_call: TRBJ2-1; cdr3_aa: CASKEDHEQFF; cdr3_nt: TGTGCCAGCAAGGAGGATCATGAGCAGTTCTTC
cdr3_length: 14; d_call: TRBD1; clone_size: .; v_call: TRBV28; j_call: TRBJ2-5; cdr3_aa: CASSSGTGRETQYF; cdr3_nt: TGTGCCAGCAGTTCGGGGACAGGTAGAGAGACCCAGTACTTC